The 10 T cell receptor beta chains presented below share a single source sample, sequenced in a study of response to subunit inactivated influenza vaccine. Each CDR3 protein gets one entry after TCRdb re-called the RT-PCR reads with MiXCR. The sample has some 480,000 distinct CDR3 sequences, approximately 11% seen once. Specimen: PBMCs from blood, collected about 40 days after vaccination. The receptor source for this set is a man between 45 and 60 years old who received an inactivated influenza vaccine.

In this sample, this clonotype turned up many times. V is TRBV12-3 or TRBV12-4 and J is TRBJ1-2, with D hard to call. Trimming cost V 7 bases and J 4 bases, with 10 bases left between them. The CDR3 has 12 amino acids. The CDR3 DNA reads TGTGCCAGCATGCGGGTCAGCTATGGCTACACCTTC. Protein: CASMRVSYGYTF.

This clonotype was observed many times. V is TRBV7-6 and J is TRBJ2-3, with unresolved D. V lost 4 bases to trimming and J lost 1 base, with 6 bases between them. This CDR3 region has 13 residues. Per germline, CDR1 SGHVS and CDR2 FNYEAQ. The chain's CDR3 is CASSSRRTDTQYF. The DNA for the CDR3 is TGTGCCAGCAGCTCCCGCCGCACAGATACGCAGTATTTT.

The CDR3 region is CASSFGRDATQYF. The CDR3 coding sequence is TGTGCCAGCAGCTTTGGGCGGGATGCGACCCAGTACTTC. The V gene is TRBV14, the J gene TRBJ2-5; tentatively, D is TRBD2 (6 bases). The CDR3 covers 13 residues. Trimming left V 5 bases short and J 7 bases short, with 14 bases between. The germline V gene has CDR1 SGHDN and CDR2 FVKESK.

This clonotype was observed a handful of times. The chain uses TRBV19 and TRBJ2-1, with 8 bases matching TRBD2. Per the germline V gene, CDR1 is LNHDA and CDR2 is SQIVND (reference sequence). The CDR3 runs to 13 residues. V lost 7 bases, J lost 4 bases, and 3 bases stayed unmatched. The CDR3 loop reads CASMAGGYNEQFF. CDR3 bases: TGTGCCAGTATGGCGGGGGGTTACAATGAGCAGTTCTTC.

This clonotype showed up just a few times. The chain carries TRBV5-1 and TRBJ2-6, with a possible D match to TRBD1 (5 bases). The CDR3 has 16 residues. CDR1 SGHRS and CDR2 YFSETQ come from the germline V gene. The germline V and J ends were trimmed by 0 bases and 0 bases, with 7 bases remaining between them. CDR3 in DNA: TGCGCCAGCAGCTTGGGACAGCCCTCTGGGGCCAACGTCCTGACTTTC. It specifies CASSLGQPSGANVLTF.

This clonotype came up many times. The chain uses TRBV4-2 and TRBJ2-5, with TRBD2 matching 10 bases. J was trimmed by 2 bases and V by 3 bases; bases with no gene match: 9. The CDR3 is made up of 17 amino acids. The germline V gene has CDR1 LGHNA and CDR2 YNFKEQ. The CDR3 region is CASSHLGLAGVQETQYF. The CDR3 nucleotides read TGTGCCAGCAGCCACCTAGGGCTAGCGGGGGTACAAGAGACCCAGTACTTC.

This clonotype has at least ten counts. V gene TRBV20-1 combines with J gene TRBJ1-2; 7 nucleotides line up with TRBD1. The V gene end was trimmed by 3 bases and the J gene end by 7 bases; junction bases not matched to a gene: 5. The CDR3 runs to 12 residues. Germline V lookup: CDR1 DFQATT, CDR2 SNEGSKA (reference sequence). In DNA form, the CDR3 reads TGCAGTGCTAGTCAGGGGGGAAGTGGCTACACCTTC. Translated, it gives CSASQGGSGYTF.

There are many counts of this clonotype. The chain couples TRBV29-1 to TRBJ1-1, with D possibly being TRBD1 (5 bases). The CDR3 consists of 14 residues. Germline CDR1 reads SQVTM; CDR2 reads ANQGSEA. V shed 5 bases and J shed 4 bases, with 17 bases lying between them. The CDR3, as DNA: TGCAGCGTTCGGTCGGCAGGGTCAGGCACTGAAGCTTTCTTT. Encoded protein: CSVRSAGSGTEAFF. Full variable domain (rest looked up from reference TRBV29-1 and TRBJ1-1): SAVISQKPSRDICQRGTSLTIQCQVDSQVTMMFWYRQQPGQSLTLIATANQGSEATYESGFVIDKFPISRPNLTFSTLTVSNMSPEDSSIYLCSVRSAGSGTEAFFGQGTRLTVV.

This clonotype was picked up many times. The rearrangement uses TRBV5-1 and TRBJ1-4, with 7 bases lining up with TRBD1. With V trimmed by 1 base and J by 4 bases, 4 bases remained unmatched. CDR1 is SGHRS, CDR2 YFSETQ, per germline. The CDR3 extends over 15 amino acids. The CDR3 loop is CASSLFQGDNEKLFF. CDR3 bases: TGCGCCAGCAGCTTGTTCCAGGGGGATAATGAAAAACTGTTTTTT.

This clonotype was observed a few times. The rearrangement joins TRBV5-1 to TRBJ2-2, with D unclear. Between the trimmed V and J ends, which lost 4 bases and 1 base, there was a span of 14 bases. This CDR3 region has 16 residues. CDR1 and CDR2 (germline): SGHRS, YFSETQ. The CDR3 sequence is CASSTNSMVNTGELFF. The CDR3 region has the DNA TGCGCCAGCAGCACTAACAGTATGGTGAACACCGGGGAGCTGTTTTTT.